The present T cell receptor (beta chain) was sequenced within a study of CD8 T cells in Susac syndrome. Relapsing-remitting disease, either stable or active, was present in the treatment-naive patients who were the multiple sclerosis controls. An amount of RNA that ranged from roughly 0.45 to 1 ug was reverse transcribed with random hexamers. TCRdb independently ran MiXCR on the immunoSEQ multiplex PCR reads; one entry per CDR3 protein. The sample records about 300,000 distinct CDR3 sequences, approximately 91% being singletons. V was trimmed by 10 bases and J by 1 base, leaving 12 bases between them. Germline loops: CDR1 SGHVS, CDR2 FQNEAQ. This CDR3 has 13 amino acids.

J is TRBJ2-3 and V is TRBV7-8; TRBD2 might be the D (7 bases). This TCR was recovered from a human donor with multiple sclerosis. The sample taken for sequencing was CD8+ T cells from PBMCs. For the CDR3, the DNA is TGTGCCACCTGGGGGGGCGGCACAGATACGCAGTATTTT. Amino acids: CATWGGGTDTQYF.